The source of this TCR beta chain is a study of CD8 T cells in ankylosing spondylitis. TCRdb called the 5' RACE reads again in MiXCR, with one record for every CDR3 protein. The sample lists about 130,000 distinct CDR3 sequences, approximately 9.7% occurring once. This clonotype was detected ten times or more. Antigen unknown. Study-wide results and caveats: A TCR beta motif of several highly homologous variants appeared characteristic of ankylosing spondylitis blood.

The CDR3 spans 19 residues. Germline V gene data show CDR1 as DFQATT and CDR2 as SNEGSKA (reference sequence). J gave up 2 bases and V 0 bases, and 15 bases lay outside the gene matches. The sample was blood, either unsorted or a sorted T cell fraction (not recorded which). The sequence derives from a male donor with ankylosing spondylitis or in good health (not recorded which). This chain uses TRBV20-1 with TRBJ2-3; 9 bases match TRBD2. CDR3 protein: CSARDPLGGRVGHTDTQYF. CDR3 bases: TGCAGTGCTAGAGATCCCCTAGGCGGGAGGGTTGGGCACACAGATACGCAGTATTTT.